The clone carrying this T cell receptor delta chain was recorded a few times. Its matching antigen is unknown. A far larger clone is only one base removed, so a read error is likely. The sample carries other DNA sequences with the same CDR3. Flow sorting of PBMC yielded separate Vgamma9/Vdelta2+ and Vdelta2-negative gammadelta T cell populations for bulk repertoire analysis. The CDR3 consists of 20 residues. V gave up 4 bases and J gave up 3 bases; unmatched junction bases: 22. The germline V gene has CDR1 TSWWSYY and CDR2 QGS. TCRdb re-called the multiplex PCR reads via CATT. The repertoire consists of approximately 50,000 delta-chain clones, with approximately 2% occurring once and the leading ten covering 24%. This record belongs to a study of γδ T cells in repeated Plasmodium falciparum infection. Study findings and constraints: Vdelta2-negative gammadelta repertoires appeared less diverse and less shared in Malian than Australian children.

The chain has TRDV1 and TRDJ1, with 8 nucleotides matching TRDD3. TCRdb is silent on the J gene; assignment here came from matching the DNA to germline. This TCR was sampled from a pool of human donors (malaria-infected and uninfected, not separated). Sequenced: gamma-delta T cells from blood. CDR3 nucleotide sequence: TGTGCTCTTGGGGGTTTTCTCCTAAGTACTGGGGGGCTTCACCCCGATAAACTCATCTTT. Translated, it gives CALGGFLLSTGGLHPDKLIF.